This T cell receptor (beta chain) originates from a study of shared clonotypes between healthy human individuals. Each PCR replicate run on unsorted PBMC took in 300 ng DNA, some 28,000 T cell genomes. Profiled with immunoSEQ multiplex PCR; TCRdb holds only in-frame clones, not every one. The sample consists of hundreds of thousands of clones, roughly 77% of them appearing once. Donors comprised healthy HIV-negative adults lacking recent acute infections or vaccinations. Germline trimming cut 1 base from V and 6 bases from J; bases unmatched to any gene: 12. The CDR3 has 16 residues. Germline V gene sequence: CDR1 SGHNT, CDR2 YENEEA.

This chain joins TRBV11-3 and TRBJ2-7; 7 nucleotides line up with TRBD2. This receptor was identified in a woman between 35 and 50 years old in good health. Some clones in this sample may be carry-over from other donors' samples. Material: PBMCs. The CDR3: CASSLGGGGGPSEQYF. The CDR3 bases are TGTGCCAGCAGCTTAGGCGGTGGGGGAGGGCCTTCCGAGCAGTACTTC.